This T cell receptor beta chain was sequenced for a study of blood T cells in healthy people across ages. Whole-study findings and limits: Unsorted PBMCs ruled out conclusive naive versus antigen-experienced comparison. TCR beta diversity per million T cells fell roughly linearly with age. In the absence of known donor CMV status, changes in expanded clonotypes were possibly confounded.

Of note for this clonotype: The target antigen is unknown.

Using a J-beta primer mix together with a sample-barcoded 5' primer, a second PCR was run for roughly 6 to 12 cycles. Unique molecular identifiers of 12 random nucleotides labeled each cDNA. TCRdb redid the calling of the 5' RACE reads with MiXCR, one entry per CDR3 protein. The sample lists some 640,000 distinct CDR3 sequences, around 49% seen once, with 30% to 35% in the top ten. Trimming removed 3 bases at V and 9 bases at J, with 12 bases between. Germline V lookup: CDR1 SGHTA, CDR2 FQGTGA. The CDR3 runs to 13 residues. V is TRBV7-3 and J is TRBJ2-1; D gene ambiguous. The receptor was derived from a woman in her sixties in good health. Sequencing input: blood. The DNA of the CDR3 is TGTGCCAGCAGCTTTGCTAGTCCCAGTGAGCAGTTCTTC. Its translation: CASSFASPSEQFF. Full variable domain (remainder filled in from reference TRBV7-3 and TRBJ2-1): GAGVSQTPSNKVTEKGKYVELRCDPISGHTALYWYRQSLGQGPEFLIYFQGTGAADDSGLPNDRFFAVRPEGSVSTLKIQRTERGDSAVYLCASSFASPSEQFFGPGTRLTVL.